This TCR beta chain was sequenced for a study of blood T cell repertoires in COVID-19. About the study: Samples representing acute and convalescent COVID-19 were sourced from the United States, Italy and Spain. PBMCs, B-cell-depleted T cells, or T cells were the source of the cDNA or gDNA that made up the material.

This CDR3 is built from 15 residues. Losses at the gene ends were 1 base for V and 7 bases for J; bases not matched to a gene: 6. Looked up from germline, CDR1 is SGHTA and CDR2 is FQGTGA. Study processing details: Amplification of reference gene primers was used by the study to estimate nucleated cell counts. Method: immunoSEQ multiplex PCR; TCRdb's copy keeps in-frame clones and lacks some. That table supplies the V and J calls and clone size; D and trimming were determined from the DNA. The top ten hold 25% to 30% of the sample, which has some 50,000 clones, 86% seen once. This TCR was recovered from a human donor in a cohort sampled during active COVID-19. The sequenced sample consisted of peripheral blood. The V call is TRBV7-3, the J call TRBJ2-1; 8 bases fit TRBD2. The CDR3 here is CASSLMTSAGNEQFF. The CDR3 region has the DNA TGTGCCAGCAGCTTAATGACTAGCGCGGGGAATGAGCAGTTCTTC.